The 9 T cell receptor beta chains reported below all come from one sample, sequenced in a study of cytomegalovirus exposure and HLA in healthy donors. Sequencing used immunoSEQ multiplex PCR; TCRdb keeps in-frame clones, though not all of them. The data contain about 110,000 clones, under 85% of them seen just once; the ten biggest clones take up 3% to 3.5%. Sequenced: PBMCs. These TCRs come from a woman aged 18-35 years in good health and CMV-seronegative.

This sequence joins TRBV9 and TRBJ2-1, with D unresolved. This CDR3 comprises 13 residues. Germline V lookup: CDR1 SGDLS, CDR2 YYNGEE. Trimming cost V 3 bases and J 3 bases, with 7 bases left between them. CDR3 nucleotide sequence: TGTGCCAGCAGCGACCAGGACTACAATGAGCAGTTCTTC. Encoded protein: CASSDQDYNEQFF.

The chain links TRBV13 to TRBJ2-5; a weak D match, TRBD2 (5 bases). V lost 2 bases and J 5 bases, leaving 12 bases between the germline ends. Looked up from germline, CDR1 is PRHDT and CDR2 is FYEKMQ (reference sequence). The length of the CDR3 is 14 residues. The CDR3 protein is CASSLRGRGETQYF. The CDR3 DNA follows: TGTGCCAGCAGCTTACGGGGTAGAGGGGAGACCCAGTACTTC.

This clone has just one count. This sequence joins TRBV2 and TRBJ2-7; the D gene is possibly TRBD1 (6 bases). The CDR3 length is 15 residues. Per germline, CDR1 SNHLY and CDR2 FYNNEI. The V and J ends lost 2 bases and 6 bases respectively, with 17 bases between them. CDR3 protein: CASSEWVGAVSEQYF. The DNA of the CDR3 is TGTGCCAGCAGTGAATGGGTGGGGGCCGTCTCCGAGCAGTACTTC. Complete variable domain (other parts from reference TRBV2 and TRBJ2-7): EPEVTQTPSHQVTQMGQEVILRCVPISNHLYFYWYRQILGQKVEFLVSFYNNEISEKSEIFDDQFSVERPDGSNFTLKIRSTKLEDSAMYFCASSEWVGAVSEQYFGPGTRLTVT.

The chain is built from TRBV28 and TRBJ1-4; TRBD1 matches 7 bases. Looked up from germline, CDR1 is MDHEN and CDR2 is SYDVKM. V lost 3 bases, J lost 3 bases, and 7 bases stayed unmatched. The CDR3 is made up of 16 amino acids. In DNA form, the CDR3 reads TGTGCCAGCAGTTTGATCGACAGGGTGGCTAATGAAAAACTGTTTTTT. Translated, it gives CASSLIDRVANEKLFF.

The CDR3 region has the DNA TGTGCCAGCAGCCCGCAAGGGGGACAGGGCTACGAGCAGTACTTC. As protein: CASSPQGGQGYEQYF. This chain uses TRBV7-6 with TRBJ2-7, with 9 bases fitting TRBD1. CDR1 is SGHVS, CDR2 FNYEAQ, per germline. The V gene end was trimmed by 5 bases and the J gene end by 3 bases; junction bases not matched to a gene: 8. There are 15 residues in the CDR3.

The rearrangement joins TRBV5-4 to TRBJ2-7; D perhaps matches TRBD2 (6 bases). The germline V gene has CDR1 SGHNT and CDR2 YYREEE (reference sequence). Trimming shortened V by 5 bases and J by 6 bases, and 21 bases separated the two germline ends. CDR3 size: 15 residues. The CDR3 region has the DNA TGTGCCAGCAGTCCCGGGTGGACTGGAGGGCTCGAGCAGTACTTC. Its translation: CASSPGWTGGLEQYF. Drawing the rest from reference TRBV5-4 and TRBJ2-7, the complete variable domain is ETGVTQSPTHLIKTRGQQVTLRCSSQSGHNTVSWYQQALGQGPQFIFQYYREEENGRGNFPPRFSGLQFPNYSSELNVNALELDDSALYLCASSPGWTGGLEQYFGPGTRLTVT.

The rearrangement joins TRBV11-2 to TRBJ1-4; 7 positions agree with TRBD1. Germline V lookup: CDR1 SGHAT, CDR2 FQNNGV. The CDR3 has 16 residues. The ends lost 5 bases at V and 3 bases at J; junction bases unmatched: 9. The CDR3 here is CASSPGGSRANEKLFF. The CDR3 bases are TGTGCCAGCAGCCCAGGGGGGAGTAGGGCTAATGAAAAACTGTTTTTT. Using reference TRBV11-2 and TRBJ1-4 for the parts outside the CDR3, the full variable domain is EAGVAQSPRYKIIEKRQSVAFWCNPISGHATLYWYQQILGQGPKLLIQFQNNGVVDDSQLPKDRFSAERLKGVDSTLKIQPAKLEDSAVYLCASSPGGSRANEKLFFGSGTQLSVL.

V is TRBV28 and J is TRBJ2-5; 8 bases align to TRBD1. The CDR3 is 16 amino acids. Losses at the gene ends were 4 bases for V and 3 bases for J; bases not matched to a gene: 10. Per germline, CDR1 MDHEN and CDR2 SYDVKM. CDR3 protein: CASSSLRRDRKETQYF. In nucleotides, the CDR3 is TGTGCCAGCAGTTCCTTGCGAAGGGACAGGAAAGAGACCCAGTACTTC.

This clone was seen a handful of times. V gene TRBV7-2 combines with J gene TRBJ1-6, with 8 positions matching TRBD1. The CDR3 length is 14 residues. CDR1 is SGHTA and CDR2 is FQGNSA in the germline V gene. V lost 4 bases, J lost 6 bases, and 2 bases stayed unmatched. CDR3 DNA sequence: TGTGCCAGCAGCTCCACAGGGGGTAATTCACCCCTCCACTTT. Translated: CASSSTGGNSPLHF.